This TCR beta chain was identified in a study of blood T cell repertoires in COVID-19. Method: immunoSEQ multiplex PCR; TCRdb's copy keeps in-frame clones and lacks some. Among about 45,000 clones listed, over 80% were seen once. This receptor was identified in a man between 50 and 59 years old with active COVID-19. The source material was peripheral blood.

CDR3 region: CASSQQGQGSYNEQFF. The CDR3 DNA sequence: TGCGCCAGCAGCCAACAGGGACAGGGCTCCTACAATGAGCAGTTCTTC. This chain links TRBV4-3 with TRBJ2-1, with 9 bases that match TRBD1. Germline CDR1 LGHNA, CDR2 YSLEER. V was clipped by 2 bases and J by 0 bases; unmatched bases: 2. The CDR3 length is 16 residues.